In its sample, the clone carrying this TCR beta chain was seen many times. This specimen belongs to a study of T-cell memory formation after mild COVID-19. Trimming took 3 bases from V and 5 from J, leaving 17 bases between them. CDR3 length: 15 residues. Germline values: CDR1 SEHNR, CDR2 FQNEAQ (reference sequence). TCRdb redid the calling of the 5' RACE reads with MiXCR, one entry per CDR3 protein. This sample has 350,000 to 500,000 distinct CDR3 sequences, with over 15% found just once. The sample was PBMCs or a T cell subset sorted from them (not recorded which). The TCR originated in a man in his late teens or twenties who had mild COVID-19 (a few samples of this study predate the infection). Cell type and time point are not known. The gene calls are TRBV7-9 and TRBJ2-7; D is uncertain. The CDR3 bases are TGTGCCAGCAGCTTTCCCGAGAGGAGCCTAGACGAGCAGTACTTC. This codes for CASSFPERSLDEQYF.